This T cell receptor beta chain was sequenced in a study of T cells in narcolepsy. The study's findings and limits: Reportedly, autoreactive clonotypes were serially detected in patients' blood but not controls'. Same-patient CSF and blood CD4+ T cell clonotypes included HCRT-specific and TRIB2-specific autoreactive ones.

The table came from immunoSEQ multiplex PCR; TCRdb's copy has only in-frame clones and leaves some out. The sample lists around 19,000 clones; less than 90% were seen once. In the case of this clone: Antigen unknown. The same CDR3 is also encoded by other DNA sequences in this sample.

Deletions cut 5 bases from V and 5 bases from J, with 6 bases between. The CDR3 extends over 11 amino acids. Germline CDR1 and CDR2: SGHAT and FQNNGV. The chain combines TRBV11-2 with TRBJ2-5; D not certain. The receptor's source is a human donor in good health. Sequenced material: memory (CD45RA-) CD4+ T cells from blood. The CDR3 DNA is TGTGCCAGCAGCCTAGGGGAGACCCAGTACTTC. Its translation is CASSLGETQYF. The full variable domain, its missing parts supplied by reference TRBV11-2 and TRBJ2-5, is EAGVAQSPRYKIIEKRQSVAFWCNPISGHATLYWYQQILGQGPKLLIQFQNNGVVDDSQLPKDRFSAERLKGVDSTLKIQPAKLEDSAVYLCASSLGETQYFGPGTRLLVL.